The 27 T cell receptor beta chains reported below all come from one sample, sequenced in a study of cytomegalovirus exposure and HLA in healthy donors. Researchers ran the PCR with 60 Vbeta and 13 Jbeta primers. Measured with immunoSEQ multiplex PCR; TCRdb has only the in-frame clones, and not every one. The sample has some 150,000 clones; roughly 73% are singletons. The source material was PBMCs. The receptors were sampled from a man aged 35-49 years in good health and CMV-seronegative.

The rearrangement joins TRBV7-9 to TRBJ2-7, with 8 bases that match TRBD2. Germline-derived CDR1 and CDR2 are SEHNR and FQNEAQ (reference sequence). V shed 2 bases, J shed 2 bases, and the junction held 5 bases outside the gene matches. The CDR3 sequence is 15 residues long. The CDR3 bases are TGTGCCAGCAGCTTAAGAGGGGGACTAGCCTACGAGCAGTACTTC. This encodes CASSLRGGLAYEQYF.

This clone was detected only a few times. This chain connects TRBV7-6 to TRBJ1-1; D not certain. Germline values: CDR1 SGHVS, CDR2 FNYEAQ. With 1 base removed from V and 1 base from J, the gap between germline ends came to 10 bases. CDR3 size: 15 residues. CDR3 region: CASSLDLAQNTEAFF. In DNA, the CDR3 is TGTGCCAGCAGCTTAGATTTGGCCCAGAACACTGAAGCTTTCTTT. Complete variable domain (other parts from reference TRBV7-6 and TRBJ1-1): GAGVSQSPRYKVTKRGQDVALRCDPISGHVSLYWYRQALGQGPEFLTYFNYEAQQDKSGLPNDRFSAERPEGSISTLTIQRTEQRDSAMYRCASSLDLAQNTEAFFGQGTRLTVV.

The sample holds a few counts of this clone. The V call is TRBV6-1, the J call TRBJ1-5; D might be TRBD1 (5 bases). This CDR3 has 16 amino acids. Germline-derived CDR1 and CDR2 are MNHNS and SASEGT. Trimming removed 0 bases from V and 2 bases from J, with 11 bases in between. In nucleotides, the CDR3 is TGTGCCAGCAGTGAAGCAGCAGGGTCTGGCAATCAGCCCCAGCATTTT. Protein product: CASSEAAGSGNQPQHF.

The V gene is TRBV7-2, the J gene TRBJ1-5, with D possibly TRBD1 on 5 matching bases. This CDR3 is 13 amino acids long. Germline CDR1 SGHTA, CDR2 FQGNSA. With 5 bases removed from V and 4 bases from J, the gap between germline ends came to 9 bases. The CDR3 loop reads CASSPGGNQPQHF. In DNA, the CDR3 is TGTGCCAGCAGCCCGGGGGGTAATCAGCCCCAGCATTTT.

This rearrangement joins TRBV7-3 to TRBJ2-3; 10 nucleotides match TRBD2. This CDR3 is built from 16 residues. After removal of 5 bases from V and 1 base from J, the junction contained 6 bases not matched to a gene. The germline V gene has CDR1 SGHTA and CDR2 FQGTGA. The DNA of the CDR3 is TGTGCCAGCAGCGCCCAACTAGCGGGGCGCACAGATACGCAGTATTTT. Protein sequence: CASSAQLAGRTDTQYF.

The chain has TRBV9 and TRBJ2-1; D unresolved. Looked up from germline, CDR1 is SGDLS and CDR2 is YYNGEE. The CDR3 extends over 16 amino acids. Trimming took 3 bases from V and 0 from J, leaving 13 bases between them. This CDR3 is CASSAESVSSYNEQFF. In nucleotides, the CDR3 is TGTGCCAGCAGCGCCGAAAGCGTCAGCTCCTACAATGAGCAGTTCTTC.

The chain recombines TRBV9 with TRBJ2-5, with D unresolved. The CDR3 spans 14 residues. Trimming took 0 bases from V and 4 from J, leaving 10 bases between them. Germline V gene sequence: CDR1 SGDLS, CDR2 YYNGEE. CDR3 in amino acids: CASSVELTPETQYF. In nucleotides, the CDR3 is TGTGCCAGCAGCGTAGAACTCACCCCAGAGACCCAGTACTTC.

This rearrangement joins TRBV7-9 to TRBJ2-1, with 13 bases fitting TRBD2. Unmatched junction bases numbered 5, after V lost 6 bases and J lost 0 bases. This CDR3 has 17 residues. Germline V lookup: CDR1 SEHNR, CDR2 FQNEAQ (reference sequence). Here the CDR3 reads CASRVGLAGSSYNEQFF. Written as DNA, the CDR3 is TGTGCCAGCAGGGTGGGACTAGCGGGGAGCTCCTACAATGAGCAGTTCTTC.

This clone was recorded only once. V gene TRBV5-4 combines with J gene TRBJ2-6, with 8 bases fitting TRBD1. CDR3 size: 17 residues. The V and J ends lost 4 bases and 0 bases, in that order; junction bases with no gene match: 6. Per the germline V gene, CDR1 is SGHNT and CDR2 is YYREEE (reference sequence). The DNA for the CDR3 is TGTGCCAGCAGCCCCGGGACAGGTCTCTCTGGGGCCAACGTCCTGACTTTC. This gives the protein CASSPGTGLSGANVLTF.

This clone occurred once. The chain joins TRBV4-3 to TRBJ2-7; 8 nucleotides match TRBD1. Trimming at V came to 0 bases and at J to 5 bases, leaving 6 bases not matched to a gene. This CDR3 region has 15 residues. Germline loops: CDR1 LGHNA, CDR2 YSLEER. CDR3 sequence: CASSQDRTGHHEQYF. In DNA, the CDR3 is TGCGCCAGCAGCCAAGATCGGACAGGGCACCACGAGCAGTACTTC.

As DNA, the CDR3 is TGTGCCAGCAGCTCGGGACAGGTCCCGATGAATACGCAGTATTTT. This sequence encodes CASSSGQVPMNTQYF. The chain joins TRBV5-4 to TRBJ2-3; 8 nucleotides match TRBD1. After removal of 3 bases from V and 7 bases from J, the junction contained 10 bases not matched to a gene. The CDR3 covers 15 residues. CDR1 is SGHNT, CDR2 YYREEE, per germline (reference sequence).

This clone was recorded only once. V and J are TRBV10-3 and TRBJ1-5; TRBD1 agrees at 7 bases. This CDR3 is built from 15 residues. Germline CDR1 reads ENHRY; CDR2 reads SYGVKD. With V trimmed by 6 bases and J by 1 base, 6 bases remained unmatched. In DNA form, the CDR3 reads TGTGCCATCAGCGGAGGGGGCGAAAGCAATCAGCCCCAGCATTTT. Translating it yields CAISGGGESNQPQHF.

V gene TRBV5-4 combines with J gene TRBJ2-3, with 14 positions matching TRBD2. V was clipped by 4 bases and J by 4 bases; unmatched bases: 8. Germline V gene sequence: CDR1 SGHNT, CDR2 YYREEE (reference sequence). This CDR3 is built from 17 residues. CDR3 region: CASSVGLAGAGPDTQYF. The CDR3 region has the DNA TGTGCCAGCAGCGTGGGACTAGCGGGGGCGGGCCCAGATACGCAGTATTTT. Looking up the rest from reference TRBV5-4 and TRBJ2-3 gives the full variable domain: ETGVTQSPTHLIKTRGQQVTLRCSSQSGHNTVSWYQQALGQGPQFIFQYYREEENGRGNFPPRFSGLQFPNYSSELNVNALELDDSALYLCASSVGLAGAGPDTQYFGPGTRLTVL.

The rearrangement joins TRBV7-3 to TRBJ1-1, with D possibly matching TRBD1 (5 bases). The CDR3 is 15 residues long. V was shortened by 2 bases and J by 1 base, with 11 bases between the two germline ends. The germline V gene encodes CDR1 SGHTA and CDR2 FQGTGA. CDR3 protein: CASSLVGGKNTEAFF. The CDR3, as DNA: TGTGCCAGCAGCTTAGTCGGGGGAAAGAACACTGAAGCTTTCTTT.

This chain connects TRBV6-5 to TRBJ2-5, with D perhaps matching TRBD2 (7 bases). CDR3 length equals 14 residues. Germline V gene lookup returns CDR1 MNHEY and CDR2 SVGAGI. Trimming left V 5 bases short and J 5 bases short, with 15 bases between. CDR3 residues: CASSVGGQVETQYF. CDR3 bases: TGTGCCAGCAGTGTCGGGGGGCAAGTCGAGACCCAGTACTTC.

J is TRBJ1-2 and V is TRBV5-5; 7 bases match TRBD1. The V gene end was trimmed by 5 bases and the J gene end by 4 bases; junction bases not matched to a gene: 8. The CDR3 has 14 residues. From germline, CDR1 is SGHKS and CDR2 YYEKEE (reference sequence). For the CDR3, the DNA is TGTGCCAGCAGACGAGGGCGGGACAGCTATGGCTACACCTTC. Its translation: CASRRGRDSYGYTF.

The chain links TRBV9 to TRBJ1-1; D is perhaps TRBD1 (5 bases). Germline loops: CDR1 SGDLS, CDR2 YYNGEE. V was shortened by 3 bases and J by 6 bases, with 15 bases between the two germline ends. The CDR3 runs 14 residues. CDR3 amino acids: CASSAGMEGSEAFF. The CDR3 nucleotides read TGTGCCAGCAGCGCAGGGATGGAGGGATCTGAAGCTTTCTTT. The whole variable domain, filled in from reference TRBV9 and TRBJ1-1, reads DSGVTQTPKHLITATGQRVTLRCSPRSGDLSVYWYQQSLDQGLQFLIQYYNGEERAKGNILERFSAQQFPDLHSELNLSSLELGDSALYFCASSAGMEGSEAFFGQGTRLTVV.

The rearrangement uses TRBV5-1 and TRBJ2-5; a weak D match, TRBD2 (5 bases). CDR1 and CDR2 (germline): SGHRS, YFSETQ. Trimming left V 7 bases short and J 4 bases short, with 11 bases between. The CDR3 covers 12 residues. In DNA, the CDR3 is TGCGCCAGCGGCGGGCCGAGAGAGACCCAGTACTTC. Protein: CASGGPRETQYF.

The V call is TRBV15, the J call TRBJ2-3, with 8 bases identical to TRBD1. Germline-derived CDR1 and CDR2 are LNHNV and YYDKDF (reference sequence). There are 15 residues in the CDR3. J was trimmed by 6 bases and V by 3 bases; bases with no gene match: 8. For the CDR3, the DNA is TGTGCCACCAGCAGGACAGGGGACCTAGGGGATACGCAGTATTTT. This sequence encodes CATSRTGDLGDTQYF.

Only one count was recorded for this clone. The V and J genes are TRBV9 and TRBJ1-3; 7 bases are shared with TRBD1. The CDR3 is 16 amino acids. The junction had 6 bases not matched to a gene; V was cut back by 3 bases and J by 0 bases. Germline V gene lookup returns CDR1 SGDLS and CDR2 YYNGEE. The DNA of the CDR3 is TGTGCCAGCAGCGCAGGACAGGTGACCTCTGGAAACACCATATATTTT. Translating it yields CASSAGQVTSGNTIYF.

This chain connects TRBV6-1 to TRBJ2-1, with D tentatively TRBD2 (7 bases). The germline V gene encodes CDR1 MNHNS and CDR2 SASEGT. V gave up 2 bases and J gave up 1 base, with 15 bases separating them. The CDR3 covers 17 residues. CDR3 sequence (DNA): TGTGCCAGCAGTGAACATGGGGGGGCCTCGTCCTACAATGAGCAGTTCTTC. Encoded protein: CASSEHGGASSYNEQFF.

The DNA for the CDR3 is TGTGCCAGCAGCCGCGGGACAGAAAATCAGCCCCAGCATTTT. Amino acids: CASSRGTENQPQHF. The gene calls are TRBV7-9 and TRBJ1-5; 7 bases match TRBD1. Losses at the gene ends were 5 bases for V and 4 bases for J; bases not matched to a gene: 5. CDR3 length: 14 amino acids. From germline, CDR1 is SEHNR and CDR2 FQNEAQ (reference sequence).

The rearrangement joins TRBV2 to TRBJ1-5, with D possibly matching TRBD1 (6 bases). Germline CDR1 reads SNHLY; CDR2 reads FYNNEI. V lost 6 bases and J lost 2, with 11 bases in between. This CDR3 has 14 residues. CDR3 DNA: TGTGCCAGCAGCACGAACAGGGGCAATCAGCCCCAGCATTTT. As protein: CASSTNRGNQPQHF.

The genes are TRBV9 and TRBJ2-1, with 8 nucleotides matching TRBD2. CDR1 is SGDLS, CDR2 YYNGEE, per germline. The CDR3 runs to 15 residues. V shed 3 bases and J 2 bases; nucleotides not matched to a gene: 4. The CDR3 DNA reads as TGTGCCAGCAGCGGCGGGACTAGAGCCTACAATGAGCAGTTCTTC. Its translation is CASSGGTRAYNEQFF.

V is TRBV7-6 and J is TRBJ2-7, with 8 bases identical to TRBD2. V dropped 5 bases and J dropped 5; count of bases not matched to a gene: 11. The germline CDR1 and CDR2 sequences are SGHVS and FNYEAQ. CDR3 length: 15 residues. CDR3 in amino acids: CASSPSGGGWDEQYF. The CDR3 DNA sequence: TGTGCCAGCAGCCCCAGCGGGGGAGGATGGGACGAGCAGTACTTC. Drawing the rest from reference TRBV7-6 and TRBJ2-7, the complete variable domain is GAGVSQSPRYKVTKRGQDVALRCDPISGHVSLYWYRQALGQGPEFLTYFNYEAQQDKSGLPNDRFSAERPEGSISTLTIQRTEQRDSAMYRCASSPSGGGWDEQYFGPGTRLTVT.

This rearrangement joins TRBV28 to TRBJ1-5, with 9 nucleotides matching TRBD1. The junction had 5 bases not matched to a gene; V was cut back by 1 base and J by 7 bases. This CDR3 has 15 residues. Germline loops: CDR1 MDHEN, CDR2 SYDVKM. This CDR3 reads CASSLSTGGEQPQHF. The CDR3 DNA is TGTGCCAGCAGTTTATCCACAGGGGGCGAACAGCCCCAGCATTTT.

This chain links TRBV11-1 with TRBJ1-6, with D unresolved. The length of the CDR3 is 12 residues. V dropped 7 bases and J dropped 14 bases, with 15 bases sitting between them. CDR1 SGHAT and CDR2 FQDESV come from the germline V gene (reference sequence). The CDR3: CASTDLDRALHF. The CDR3 DNA reads as TGTGCCAGCACCGATCTCGATCGGGCCCTCCACTTT.